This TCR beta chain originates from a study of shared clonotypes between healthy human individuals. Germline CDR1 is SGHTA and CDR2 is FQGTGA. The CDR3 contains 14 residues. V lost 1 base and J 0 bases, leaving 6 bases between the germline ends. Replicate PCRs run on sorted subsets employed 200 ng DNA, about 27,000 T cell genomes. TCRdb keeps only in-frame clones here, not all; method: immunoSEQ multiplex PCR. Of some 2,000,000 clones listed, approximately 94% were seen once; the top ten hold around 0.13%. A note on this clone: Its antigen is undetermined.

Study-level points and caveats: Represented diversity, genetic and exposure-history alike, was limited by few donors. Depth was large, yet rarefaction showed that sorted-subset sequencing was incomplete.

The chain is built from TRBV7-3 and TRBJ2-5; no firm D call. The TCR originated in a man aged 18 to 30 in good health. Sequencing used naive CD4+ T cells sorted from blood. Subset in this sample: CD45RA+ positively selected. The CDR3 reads CASSLKGYQETQYF. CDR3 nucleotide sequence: TGTGCCAGCAGCTTAAAAGGTTACCAAGAGACCCAGTACTTC.